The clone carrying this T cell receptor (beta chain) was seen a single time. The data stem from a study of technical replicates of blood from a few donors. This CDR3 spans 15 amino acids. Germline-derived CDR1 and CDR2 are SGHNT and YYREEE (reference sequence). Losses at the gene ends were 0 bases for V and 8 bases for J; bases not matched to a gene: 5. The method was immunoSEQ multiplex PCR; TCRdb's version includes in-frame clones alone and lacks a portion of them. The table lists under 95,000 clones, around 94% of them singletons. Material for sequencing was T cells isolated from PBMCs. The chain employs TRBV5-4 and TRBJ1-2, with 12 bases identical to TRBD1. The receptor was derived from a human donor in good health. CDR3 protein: CASSLGGQGARGYTF. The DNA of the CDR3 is TGTGCCAGCAGCTTGGGGGGACAGGGGGCACGGGGCTACACCTTC.